This T cell receptor beta chain derives from a study of T cell responses to AZD1222 COVID-19 vaccine. Study-level findings and limits: White British donors predominated, females outnumbered males, and clonal diversity was possibly underestimated. Elevations in Spike-specific TCR breadth and depth followed administration of two AZD1222 doses.

Measured with immunoSEQ multiplex PCR; TCRdb has only the in-frame clones, and not every one. This repertoire shows about 130,000 clones, around 91% found once; its top ten account for about 4.5%. With respect to this clone: Its antigen is currently unknown.

Germline CDR1 and CDR2: LGHNA and YSLEER. The V gene lost 1 base and the J gene lost 4 bases, with 10 bases spanning the gap. The CDR3 loop spans 15 amino acids. The sequence was obtained from an adult in good health. The sequencing here drew on peripheral blood, taken on day 0 of MenACWY control vaccination. J is TRBJ1-4 and V is TRBV4-3; D uncertain. CDR3 nucleotide sequence: TGCGCCAGCAGCCAAGTACCGGACTATAATGAAAAACTGTTTTTT. Translation gives CASSQVPDYNEKLFF.